The T cell receptor beta chain under discussion was sequenced for a study of graft-versus-host responses after intestinal transplantation. For the study at large: All recipients were given anti-thymocyte globulin induction, and tacrolimus and steroids were then administered for around three years. Points from the study as a whole: Recipient-marrow GvH clones were detected, some having first appeared in ileum or blood. Circulating GvH clone levels at their peak were associated with HvG declines (early post-transplant).

The length of the CDR3 is 13 residues. Germline V gene data show CDR1 as SEHNR and CDR2 as FQNEAQ (reference sequence). V was shortened by 5 bases and J by 3 bases, with 11 bases between the two germline ends. The sample holds one count of this clone. No antigen is known for it. Produced via immunoSEQ multiplex PCR; TCRdb's table is partial and in-frame only. Seen here are roughly 85,000 clones, approximately 90% observed once, and the top ten hold around 7.6%. This receptor was identified in a human donor who was the organ donor for an intestinal transplant. This chain uses TRBV7-9 with TRBJ2-7; perhaps TRBD1 as D (5 bases). This specimen was unstimulated CD8+ T cells sorted from spleen or lymph node cells, taken before transplant. CDR3 sequence reads: CASSLTGDYEQYF. The DNA for the CDR3 is TGTGCCAGCAGCCTCACAGGCGACTACGAGCAGTACTTC.